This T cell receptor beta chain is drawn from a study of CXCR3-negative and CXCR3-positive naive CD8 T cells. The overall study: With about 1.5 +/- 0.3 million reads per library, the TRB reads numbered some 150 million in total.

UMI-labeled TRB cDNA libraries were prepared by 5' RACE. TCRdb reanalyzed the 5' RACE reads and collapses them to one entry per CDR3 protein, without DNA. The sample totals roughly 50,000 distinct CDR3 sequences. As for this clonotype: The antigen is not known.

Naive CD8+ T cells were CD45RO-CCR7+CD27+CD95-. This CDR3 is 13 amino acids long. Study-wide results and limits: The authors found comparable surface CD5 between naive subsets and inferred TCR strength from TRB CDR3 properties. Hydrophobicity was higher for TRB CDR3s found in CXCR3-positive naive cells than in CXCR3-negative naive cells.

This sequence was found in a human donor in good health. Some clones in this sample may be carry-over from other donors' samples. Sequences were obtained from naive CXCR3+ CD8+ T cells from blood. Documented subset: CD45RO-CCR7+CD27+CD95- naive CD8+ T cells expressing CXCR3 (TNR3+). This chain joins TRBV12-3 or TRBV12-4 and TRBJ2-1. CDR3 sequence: CASSSILYGEQFF.